What follows are 31 T cell receptor beta chains derived from one specimen sequenced in a study of blood T cells in healthy people across ages. A sample-barcoded 5' primer and a J-beta primer mix were used in a second PCR of roughly 7 to 12 cycles. One entry per CDR3 protein results from TCRdb running MiXCR on the 5' RACE reads. The sample holds about 640,000 distinct CDR3 sequences, roughly 53% seen once. Specimen: blood. The receptors derive from a man in his 60s in good health.

The genes are TRBV5-1 and TRBJ2-1; tentatively, D is TRBD2 (5 bases). Trimming took 0 bases from V and 0 from J, leaving 7 bases between them. Looked up from germline, CDR1 is SGHRS and CDR2 is YFSETQ. CDR3 length: 15 residues. The CDR3 DNA reads as TGCGCCAGCAGCTTGGAAGCGGACTCCTACAATGAGCAGTTCTTC. Translated, it gives CASSLEADSYNEQFF.

The chain uses TRBV7-2 and TRBJ2-5; D remains ambiguous. Germline V gives CDR1 SGHTA, CDR2 FQGNSA. V was shortened by 2 bases and J by 1 base, with 11 bases between the two germline ends. The CDR3 runs to 15 residues. CDR3 amino acids: CASSLSVAPQETQYF. The CDR3 nucleotides are TGTGCCAGCAGCTTAAGCGTCGCTCCCCAAGAGACCCAGTACTTC.

There are a few counts of this clonotype. The chain recombines TRBV2 with TRBJ1-2; D is undetermined. Germline CDR1 and CDR2: SNHLY and FYNNEI. Trimming cost V 4 bases and J 1 base, with 7 bases left between them. The CDR3 sequence is 13 residues long. The CDR3 loop reads CASSGNLNYGYTF. CDR3 DNA: TGTGCCAGCAGTGGCAACCTTAACTATGGCTACACCTTC.

V gene TRBV12-3 or TRBV12-4 combines with J gene TRBJ2-3; TRBD1 matches at 9 bases. CDR3 size: 15 residues. V shed 6 bases and J 4 bases; nucleotides not matched to a gene: 8. The CDR3 region has the DNA TGTGCCAGCAGCACAGGGGGCAGGTTGGCAGATACGCAGTATTTT. Translation gives CASSTGGRLADTQYF.

The chain links TRBV24-1 to TRBJ2-3; D uncertain. CDR1 and CDR2 from the germline V gene are KGHDR and SFDVKD. Deletions cut 10 bases from V and 5 bases from J, with 15 bases between. This CDR3 spans 13 amino acids. For the CDR3, the DNA is TGTGCCACGTCGGAAGGGTCTCGAGATACGCAGTATTTT. It translates to CATSEGSRDTQYF.

This chain connects TRBV28 to TRBJ1-4; unclear D gene. Trimming stripped 4 bases from V and 8 bases from J, with 14 bases between. This CDR3 has 14 residues. The germline V gene encodes CDR1 MDHEN and CDR2 SYDVKM. CDR3 bases: TGTGCCAGCAGTTCCCACGGAAGAGGCGAAAAACTGTTTTTT. As protein: CASSSHGRGEKLFF.

The J gene is TRBJ2-5, the V gene TRBV25-1; D gene unclear. The CDR3 is made up of 12 amino acids. CDR1 is MGHDK and CDR2 is SYGVNS in the germline V gene. V dropped 6 bases and J dropped 5 bases, with 10 bases sitting between them. In DNA, the CDR3 is TGTGCCAGCAGGGGCACCTCGGAGACCCAGTACTTC. Residues: CASRGTSETQYF.

The chain carries TRBV20-1 and TRBJ2-5; D might be TRBD1 or TRBD2, each matching 5 bases. Germline CDR1 is DFQATT and CDR2 is SNEGSKA (reference sequence). V gave up 6 bases and J gave up 5 bases, with 19 bases separating them. This CDR3 contains 14 residues. The CDR3 spells CSADLRDHWETQYF. The CDR3 nucleotides are TGCAGTGCCGACCTCCGGGACCATTGGGAGACCCAGTACTTC.

The chain recombines TRBV12-3 or TRBV12-4 with TRBJ1-2; D is unresolved. The V end was cut by 2 bases, the J end by 3 bases, with 7 bases between. The CDR3 covers 13 residues. The CDR3 region has the DNA TGTGCCAGCAGTTTACTGATATACTATGGCTACACCTTC. Amino acid sequence: CASSLLIYYGYTF.

The chain uses TRBV11-2 and TRBJ2-1, with D possibly being TRBD2 (6 bases). Trimming took 2 bases from V and 3 from J, leaving 17 bases between them. The germline V gene encodes CDR1 SGHAT and CDR2 FQNNGV. This CDR3 has 17 amino acids. CDR3 sequence: CASSLPPEEGRYNEQFF. In DNA, the CDR3 is TGTGCCAGCAGCTTACCCCCTGAGGAGGGTCGCTACAATGAGCAGTTCTTC.

CDR3: CASTASLPPNEQYF. In DNA form, the CDR3 reads TGTGCCAGCACAGCCTCCCTTCCGCCAAACGAGCAGTACTTC. The rearrangement uses TRBV6-5 and TRBJ2-5, with no clear D. The DNA matches TRBJ2-7 better at its end, which makes the J call doubtful. Germline V CDR1 and CDR2: MNHEY, SVGAGI. CDR3 length equals 14 residues.

J is TRBJ2-5 and V is TRBV3-1; D is perhaps TRBD2 (5 bases). The CDR3 covers 12 residues. V was clipped by 1 base and J by 7 bases, with 7 bases between them. Germline values: CDR1 LGHDT, CDR2 YNNKEL (reference sequence). CDR3 DNA: TGTGCCAGCAGCCAAGCCAGCGGGACCCAGTACTTC. Amino acids: CASSQASGTQYF.

The chain is built from TRBV18 and TRBJ2-5; D unclear. Gene TRBJ2-7 matches the end of the DNA better, so the J call may be wrong. Germline CDR1 and CDR2: KGHSH and LQKENI. The CDR3 loop spans 16 amino acids. CDR3 region: CASSPVRVQLNYEQYF. DNA of the CDR3: TGTGCCAGCTCACCCGTCCGGGTCCAACTAAACTACGAGCAGTACTTC.

This sequence joins TRBV5-1 and TRBJ1-6; D not resolved. V was cut by 7 bases and J by 9 bases, with 20 bases left in between. From germline, CDR1 is SGHRS and CDR2 YFSETQ. The length of the CDR3 is 15 residues. As DNA, the CDR3 is TGCGCCAGCCGATTGGGAGTCGACGGTGGTTCACCCCTCCACTTT. This codes for CASRLGVDGGSPLHF.

The DNA of the CDR3 is TGTGCCAGCAGCCCTGGGTCCTACACAGATACGCAGTATTTT. Protein product: CASSPGSYTDTQYF. This rearrangement joins TRBV11-2 to TRBJ2-3; D remains ambiguous. The CDR3 sequence is 14 residues long. Per germline, CDR1 SGHAT and CDR2 FQNNGV. Trimming cost V 5 bases and J 2 bases, with 11 bases left between them.

The chain employs TRBV20-1 and TRBJ2-1, with a tentative D call TRBD2 (6 bases). Germline CDR1 and CDR2: DFQATT and SNEGSKA (reference sequence). The CDR3 loop spans 14 amino acids. V was trimmed by 2 bases and J by 5 bases, leaving 13 bases between them. CDR3 nucleotide sequence: TGCAGTGCTAGACCGGGGACTTCCGACAATGAGCAGTTCTTC. It encodes CSARPGTSDNEQFF.

CDR3 sequence: CASSPGGPPARRDTEAFF. CDR3 DNA sequence: TGTGCCAGCAGCCCTGGGGGGCCTCCCGCCCGGCGAGACACTGAAGCTTTCTTT. The V and J genes are TRBV5-5 and TRBJ1-1, with TRBD1 as a possible D gene (6 bases). The V gene's germline CDR1 is SGHKS and CDR2 YYEKEE (reference sequence). The CDR3 has 18 amino acids. The V end lost 4 bases, the J end lost 3 bases, and 25 bases lay between the germline ends.

CDR3 region: CASEGLTEAFF. For the CDR3, the DNA is TGTGCCAGCGAGGGCCTCACTGAAGCTTTCTTT. This chain joins TRBV7-9 and TRBJ1-1, with unresolved D. Deletions cut 8 bases from V and 4 bases from J, with 8 bases between. Germline V lookup: CDR1 SEHNR, CDR2 FQNEAQ (reference sequence). The CDR3 is 11 residues long. The entire variable domain, with the rest obtained from reference TRBV7-9 and TRBJ1-1, is as follows: DTGVSQNPRHKITKRGQNVTFRCDPISEHNRLYWYRQTLGQGPEFLTYFQNEAQLEKSRLLSDRFSAERPKGSFSTLEIQRTEQGDSAMYLCASEGLTEAFFGQGTRLTVV.

The gene calls are TRBV28 and TRBJ1-2; 7 positions match TRBD1. The V and J ends lost 10 bases and 7 bases, in that order; junction bases with no gene match: 9. Germline V gives CDR1 MDHEN, CDR2 SYDVKM. The CDR3 runs to 12 residues. DNA of the CDR3: TGTGCCACCGGAGACAGGGAAGGTGGCTACACCTTC. Amino acids: CATGDREGGYTF.

The gene calls are TRBV5-1 and TRBJ2-1; TRBD2 matches at 12 bases. The CDR3 runs 16 residues. CDR1 and CDR2 from the germline V gene are SGHRS and YFSETQ. The V gene end was trimmed by 4 bases and the J gene end by 7 bases; junction bases not matched to a gene: 9. The CDR3, as DNA: TGCGCCAGCAGCCTGTTCCTAGCGGGAGGGAGTAATGAGCAGTTCTTC. It yields the protein CASSLFLAGGSNEQFF.

The sample holds a few counts of this clonotype. The chain joins TRBV29-1 to TRBJ2-1; the match to TRBD2 covers 13 bases. From germline, CDR1 is SQVTM and CDR2 ANQGSEA. CDR3 size: 16 residues. V lost 3 bases, J lost 9 bases, and 11 bases stayed unmatched. Written as DNA, the CDR3 is TGCAGCGTTGATCGGGTACTAGCGGGGGGGCTTGGTGAGCAGTTCTTC. Amino acid sequence: CSVDRVLAGGLGEQFF.

This clonotype was seen only once. The CDR3 loop is CASSLAPQMGNEQFF. CDR3 in DNA: TGTGCCAGCAGCTTAGCTCCCCAAATGGGGAATGAGCAGTTCTTC. The rearrangement joins TRBV7-7 to TRBJ2-1, with D uncertain. CDR1 and CDR2 from the germline V gene are SSHAT and FNYEAQ (reference sequence). V was clipped by 0 bases and J by 7 bases, with 13 bases between them. The CDR3 covers 15 residues.

This sequence joins TRBV5-8 and TRBJ2-1; D gene uncertain. CDR3 length equals 15 residues. The V end lost 0 bases, the J end lost 7 bases, and 14 bases lay between the germline ends. The germline V gene encodes CDR1 SGHTS and CDR2 YDEGEE. CDR3 DNA: TGTGCCAGCAGCTTGGGGAGTTCCGTAGTAAATGAGCAGTTCTTC. Its protein is CASSLGSSVVNEQFF.

CDR3 in DNA: TGTGCCAGCAGCGTAACCCAGGGCACCACCGGGGAGCTGTTTTTT. Its translation: CASSVTQGTTGELFF. The chain has TRBV9 and TRBJ2-2; tentatively, D is TRBD1 (5 bases). V was pared by 1 base and J by 4 bases, with 11 bases between. CDR1 and CDR2 (germline): SGDLS, YYNGEE. The CDR3 length is 15 residues.

J is TRBJ1-4 and V is TRBV4-1; a possible D gene is TRBD1 (6 bases). Trimming took off 4 bases at V and 0 bases at J, with 21 bases between the two ends. CDR1 MGHRA and CDR2 YSYEKL come from the germline V gene. CDR3 size: 19 residues. This chain's CDR3 is CASSLDRPGHMATNEKLFF. CDR3 in DNA: TGCGCCAGCAGCCTAGACCGCCCGGGACACATGGCAACTAATGAAAAACTGTTTTTT.

This chain uses TRBV10-3 with TRBJ2-5; 13 nucleotides line up with TRBD2. CDR1 and CDR2 (germline): ENHRY, SYGVKD. The CDR3 loop spans 15 amino acids. Trimming took 3 bases from V and 5 from J; bases not matched to a gene: 3. The CDR3 spells CAISDATSGGETQYF. CDR3 nucleotides: TGTGCCATCAGTGATGCGACTAGCGGGGGGGAGACCCAGTACTTC.

The chain joins TRBV12-3 or TRBV12-4 to TRBJ2-7; tentative D call: TRBD1 (7 bases). This CDR3 region has 15 residues. Trimming cost V 8 bases and J 6 bases, with 23 bases left between them. The CDR3 DNA is TGTGCCAGCTCCGCCCGACCAGGGGGGTCGGGCGAGCAGTACTTC. Translation gives CASSARPGGSGEQYF.

This clonotype came up once. The chain is built from TRBV4-2 and TRBJ1-4, with 8 nucleotides matching TRBD1. Germline V gene lookup returns CDR1 LGHNA and CDR2 YNFKEQ. The CDR3 sequence is 15 residues long. V was clipped by 3 bases and J by 4 bases; unmatched bases: 4. CDR3 in amino acids: CASSQTGQGNEKLFF. DNA of the CDR3: TGTGCCAGCAGCCAGACAGGACAGGGTAATGAAAAACTGTTTTTT.

A few counts support this clonotype. The rearrangement links TRBV29-1 to TRBJ1-2; 8 bases are shared with TRBD1. The germline CDR1 and CDR2 sequences are SQVTM and ANQGSEA. V gave up 4 bases and J gave up 8 bases; unmatched junction bases: 6. This CDR3 is built from 12 residues. Here the CDR3 DNA reads TGCAGCGTTGGAACGGACAGGGACGGCTACACCTTC. It translates to CSVGTDRDGYTF. Together with reference TRBV29-1 and TRBJ1-2, the CDR3 gives the full variable domain: SAVISQKPSRDICQRGTSLTIQCQVDSQVTMMFWYRQQPGQSLTLIATANQGSEATYESGFVIDKFPISRPNLTFSTLTVSNMSPEDSSIYLCSVGTDRDGYTFGSGTRLTVV.

This clonotype occurred many times. The junction departs from germline at one end; a sequencing error may be responsible. The rearrangement links TRBV5-1 to TRBJ2-5; no clear D. Germline lookup yields CDR1 SGHRS and CDR2 YFSETQ. The CDR3 loop spans 14 amino acids. The CDR3 is CASSLVGGQETQYF. The CDR3 DNA reads as TGTGCCAGCAGTTTAGTGGGCGGTCAAGAGACCCAGTACTTC.

CDR3 sequence: CSVHGYSSGANVLTF. The DNA of the CDR3 is TGCAGCGTTCATGGTTATAGCTCTGGGGCCAACGTCCTGACTTTC. The genes are TRBV29-1 and TRBJ2-6, with D unclear. CDR1 is SQVTM and CDR2 is ANQGSEA in the germline V gene. V was shortened by 5 bases and J by 0 bases, with 11 bases between the two germline ends. CDR3 size: 15 residues.